This entry lists 5 T cell receptor beta chains sequenced from one sample in a study of blood T cell repertoires in COVID-19. Repertoires were generated with immunoSEQ multiplex PCR, while TCRdb's copy carries only in-frame clones and drops some. The sample has about 270,000 clones, approximately 88% seen once. The sequenced material came from PBMCs or T cells enriched from blood (not recorded which). These receptors were obtained from a middle-aged woman with acute COVID-19.

J is TRBJ2-1 and V is TRBV5-6; possible D gene TRBD2, 6 bases. Germline loops: CDR1 SGHDT, CDR2 YYEEEE. This CDR3 contains 13 residues. Trimming removed 3 bases from V and 4 bases from J, with 8 bases in between. The CDR3 region is CASSWDSYNEQFF. CDR3 nucleotides: TGTGCCAGCAGCTGGGACTCTTACAATGAGCAGTTCTTC.

The chain uses TRBV19 and TRBJ2-2; D might be TRBD2 (7 bases). Germline CDR1 is LNHDA and CDR2 is SQIVND (reference sequence). The CDR3 runs to 13 residues. The V end lost 10 bases, the J end lost 4 bases, and 13 bases lay between the germline ends. The CDR3 DNA is TGTGCCACCAGGGGAGGGGGCACCGGGGAGCTGTTTTTT. Protein sequence: CATRGGGTGELFF.

This rearrangement joins TRBV2 to TRBJ1-3; maybe TRBD1 (5 bases). Trimming took off 6 bases at V and 8 bases at J, with 11 bases between the two ends. This CDR3 spans 12 amino acids. From germline, CDR1 is SNHLY and CDR2 FYNNEI. CDR3 protein: CASREPGDTIYF. CDR3 coding DNA: TGTGCCAGCAGAGAACCGGGGGACACCATATATTTT.

The V call is TRBV4-1, the J call TRBJ1-3; the D gene is possibly TRBD1 (5 bases). The germline CDR1 and CDR2 sequences are MGHRA and YSYEKL. The CDR3 has 16 amino acids. The V end lost 4 bases, the J end lost 0 bases, and 13 bases lay between the germline ends. The CDR3 here is CASSPLGQGSGNTIYF. The CDR3 region has the DNA TGCGCCAGCAGCCCCCTTGGGCAGGGCTCTGGAAACACCATATATTTT.

This sequence joins TRBV19 and TRBJ2-5; 9 positions agree with TRBD2. V lost 4 bases, J lost 4 bases, and 13 bases stayed unmatched. This CDR3 comprises 17 residues. Germline CDR1 is LNHDA and CDR2 is SQIVND (reference sequence). The CDR3 sequence is CASSSPGVAGASETQYF. The CDR3 bases are TGTGCCAGTAGTAGCCCTGGGGTAGCGGGAGCATCAGAGACCCAGTACTTC. Looking up the rest from reference TRBV19 and TRBJ2-5 gives the full variable domain: DGGITQSPKYLFRKEGQNVTLSCEQNLNHDAMYWYRQDPGQGLRLIYYSQIVNDFQKGDIAEGYSVSREKKESFPLTVTSAQKNPTAFYLCASSSPGVAGASETQYFGPGTRLLVL.